This paragraph covers one TCR beta chain sequence. Followed longitudinally, the Seattle patients had been enrolled during active infection. The entry originates in a study of blood T cell repertoires in COVID-19. Study as a whole: Material from acute and convalescent COVID-19 was sourced from the United States, Italy and Spain. PBMCs, B-cell-depleted T cells, or T cells were the source of the cDNA or gDNA that made up the material.

Authors' methods: Reference gene primer amplification in the assay estimated nucleated cell counts. Profiling relied on immunoSEQ multiplex PCR, and the TCRdb table lists in-frame clones only, not all of them. V and J calls and clone size follow that table, whereas D and trimming were derived from the DNA. The sample shows about 82,000 clones, 75% to 85% of them seen only once. The source is a man aged 60 to 75 with COVID-19, enrolled during active disease. The material sequenced was peripheral blood.

CDR3 in amino acids: CASSKSEGPHPSDF. CDR3 nucleotide sequence: TGTGCCAGCAGCAAATCGGAGGGGCCCCATCCGTCGGATTTT. The V and J genes are TRBV21-1 and TRBJ1-3. TRBV21-1 is described as a pseudogene. This CDR3 spans 14 amino acids.